This TCR beta chain emerged from a study of radiotherapy plus CTLA-4 blockade in lung cancer. Whole-study context: Across the patients, objective responses occurred in 18%, and disease control in 30% to 35%.

Method: immunoSEQ multiplex PCR; TCRdb's copy keeps in-frame clones and lacks some. The sample yields approximately 38,000 clones, approximately 83% seen once. Ipilimumab-mediated CTLA-4 blockade plus focal radiation was given to patients having chemo-refractory metastatic non-small-cell lung cancer. A remark on this clone: Its antigen is not identified.

The length of the CDR3 is 15 residues. V was clipped by 6 bases and J by 1 base; unmatched bases: 8. The germline gives CDR1 MNHNS, CDR2 SASEGT. Study-level findings and limits: Tumor-derived TCR clones expanded in blood after radiotherapy plus ipilimumab.

The source material was peripheral blood, sampled from a patient treated with radiotherapy plus ipilimumab. The J gene is TRBJ1-1, the V gene TRBV6-1; TRBD1 matches 7 bases. The TCR was taken from a human donor with non-small cell lung cancer whose response to radiotherapy plus ipilimumab could not be evaluated. CDR3 coding DNA: TGTGCCAGCAGCTGGGACCGGACAGGGAACACTGAAGCTTTCTTT. Its protein product is CASSWDRTGNTEAFF.